This T cell receptor (beta chain) originates from a study of shared clonotypes between healthy human individuals. Repertoires were generated with immunoSEQ multiplex PCR, while TCRdb's copy carries only in-frame clones and drops some. The sample has over 850,000 clones; approximately 80% are singletons. This clone was seen a single time. The germline gives CDR1 SEHNR, CDR2 FQNEAQ (reference sequence). The V end lost 1 base, the J end lost 7 bases, and 17 bases lay between the germline ends. The CDR3 has 16 amino acids. The TCR sequence derives from a man younger than 30 in good health. Some clones in this sample may be carry-over from other donors' samples. The V gene is TRBV7-9, the J gene TRBJ2-1; no reliable D call. The specimen was memory CD4+ T cells from PBMCs. Subset indicated: CD45RA-negative fraction. CDR3 bases: TGTGCCAGCAGCTTAGTTAATAGATCCGTGATGAATGAGCAGTTCTTC. Amino acids: CASSLVNRSVMNEQFF.